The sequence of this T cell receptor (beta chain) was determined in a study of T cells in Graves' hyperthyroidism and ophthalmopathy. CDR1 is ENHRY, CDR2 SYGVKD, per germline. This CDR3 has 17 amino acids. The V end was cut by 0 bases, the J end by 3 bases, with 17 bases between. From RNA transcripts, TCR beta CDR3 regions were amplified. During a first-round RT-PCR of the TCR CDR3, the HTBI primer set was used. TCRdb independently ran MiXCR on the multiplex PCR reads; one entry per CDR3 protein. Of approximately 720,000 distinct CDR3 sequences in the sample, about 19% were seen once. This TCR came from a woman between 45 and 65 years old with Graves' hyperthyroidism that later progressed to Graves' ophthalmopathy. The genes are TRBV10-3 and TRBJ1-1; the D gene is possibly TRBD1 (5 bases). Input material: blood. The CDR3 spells CAISESAGRRGDTEAFF. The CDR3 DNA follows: TGTGCCATCAGTGAGTCTGCCGGGAGGCGGGGGGACACTGAAGCTTTCTTT.